This TCR beta chain came from a study of cytomegalovirus exposure and HLA in healthy donors. Whole-study findings and limits: In a later analysis, V- and J-gene trimming of beta chains associated with a DCLRE1C missense variant, replicated independently.

CDR1 is SGHAT and CDR2 is FQNNGV in the germline V gene. Trimming pared 0 bases from V and 2 bases from J, leaving 17 bases between. The CDR3 is made up of 18 amino acids. Comments on this clone: Its antigen is not known.

This PCR relied on a set of 60 Vbeta primers and 13 Jbeta primers. TCRdb's table, derived via immunoSEQ multiplex PCR, lists solely in-frame clones and lacks some. The table lists 250,000 to 350,000 clones, 86% of them singletons. The receptor comes from a man aged 40-49 years in good health and CMV-seropositive. The sequenced sample consisted of PBMCs. V and J are TRBV11-2 and TRBJ1-5, with D possibly being TRBD1 (6 bases). Written as DNA, the CDR3 is TGTGCCAGCAGCTTAGATACCGGGGGGCAAGTAGGCAATCAGCCCCAGCATTTT. This encodes CASSLDTGGQVGNQPQHF. Full variable domain (outside the CDR3, taken from reference TRBV11-2 and TRBJ1-5): EAGVAQSPRYKIIEKRQSVAFWCNPISGHATLYWYQQILGQGPKLLIQFQNNGVVDDSQLPKDRFSAERLKGVDSTLKIQPAKLEDSAVYLCASSLDTGGQVGNQPQHFGDGTRLSIL.